This T cell receptor beta chain comes out of a study of cytotoxic CD8 clonotypes in ibrutinib-treated CLL. Looking at the study overall: There were 11 relapsed/refractory patients and roughly 15 treatment-naive patients, and 17 to 18 were IGHV unmutated.

Study-level points and caveats: Patients had baseline clonality above age-matched healthy donors, and this clonality moved with circulating CD8+ T-cell counts.

Libraries were prepared by immunoSEQ multiplex PCR; TCRdb keeps only in-frame clonotypes and omits some of them. The sample includes tens of thousands of clones, about 65% seen only once; the top ten take 35% to 55%. This CDR3 region has 16 residues. V was trimmed by 1 base and J by 0 bases, leaving 9 bases between them. In germline, CDR1 is SGHAT, CDR2 FQNNGV. Details on this clone: Antigen specificity is unknown.

The clonotype was recovered from a human donor with chronic lymphocytic leukemia. The V gene is TRBV11-2, the J gene TRBJ2-2; D not resolved. The source was PBMCs, collected after 12 months of ibrutinib treatment. CDR3 sequence (DNA): TGTGCCAGCAGCTTAGGCCGACTCGCGAACACCGGGGAGCTGTTTTTT. Translation: CASSLGRLANTGELFF.